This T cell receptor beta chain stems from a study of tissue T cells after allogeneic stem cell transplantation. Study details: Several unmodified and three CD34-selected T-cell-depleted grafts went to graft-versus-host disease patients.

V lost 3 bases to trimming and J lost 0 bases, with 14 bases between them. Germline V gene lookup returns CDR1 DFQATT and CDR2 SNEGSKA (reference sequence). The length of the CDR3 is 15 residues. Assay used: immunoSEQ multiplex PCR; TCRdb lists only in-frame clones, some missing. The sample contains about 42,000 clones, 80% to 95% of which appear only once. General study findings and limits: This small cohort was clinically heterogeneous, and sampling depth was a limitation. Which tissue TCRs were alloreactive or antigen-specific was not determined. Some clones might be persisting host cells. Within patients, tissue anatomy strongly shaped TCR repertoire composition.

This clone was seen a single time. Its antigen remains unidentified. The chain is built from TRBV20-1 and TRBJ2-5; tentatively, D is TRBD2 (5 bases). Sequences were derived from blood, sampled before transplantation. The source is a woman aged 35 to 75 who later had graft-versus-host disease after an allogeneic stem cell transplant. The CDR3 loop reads CSASEGQGYQETQYF. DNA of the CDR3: TGCAGTGCTAGTGAGGGCCAAGGTTACCAAGAGACCCAGTACTTC.